The TCR beta chain under discussion was sequenced for a study of response to subunit inactivated influenza vaccine. Overall study results and limits: Authors suggested few new T cells are recruited by each seasonal influenza vaccination.

This clonotype was picked up many times. Antigen unknown. MiXCR, run by TCRdb on the RT-PCR reads, gives a single entry per CDR3 protein. The sample lists 650,000 to 800,000 distinct CDR3 sequences, about 18% occurring once. This sequence originates from a middle-aged man who received an inactivated influenza vaccine. Sequencing used PBMCs from blood, obtained around 5 days after vaccination.

Here the CDR3 reads CASSPQLGMNNQPQHF. Written as DNA, the CDR3 is TGTGCCAGCAGCCCCCAATTGGGAATGAACAATCAGCCCCAGCATTTT. This chain joins TRBV12-3 or TRBV12-4 and TRBJ1-5; D uncertain. Trimming removed 6 bases at V and 3 bases at J, with 18 bases between. This CDR3 is 16 amino acids long.